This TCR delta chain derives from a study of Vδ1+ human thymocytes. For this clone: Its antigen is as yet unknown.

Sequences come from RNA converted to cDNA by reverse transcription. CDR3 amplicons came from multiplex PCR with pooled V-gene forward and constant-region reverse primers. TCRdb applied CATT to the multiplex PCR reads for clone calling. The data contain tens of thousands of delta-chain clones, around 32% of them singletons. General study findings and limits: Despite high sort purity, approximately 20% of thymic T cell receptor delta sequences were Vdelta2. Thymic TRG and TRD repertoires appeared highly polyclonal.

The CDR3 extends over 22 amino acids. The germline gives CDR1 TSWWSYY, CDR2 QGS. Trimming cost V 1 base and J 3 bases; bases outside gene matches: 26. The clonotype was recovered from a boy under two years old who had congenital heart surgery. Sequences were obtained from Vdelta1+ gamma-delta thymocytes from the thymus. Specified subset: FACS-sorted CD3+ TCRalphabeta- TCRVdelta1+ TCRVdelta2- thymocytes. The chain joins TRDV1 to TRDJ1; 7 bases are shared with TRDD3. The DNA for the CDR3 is TGTGCTCTTGGGGAACATCCTCCTGGGCCCCTACTGGGGATTTATATCTCCGATAAACTCATCTTT. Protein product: CALGEHPPGPLLGIYISDKLIF.